This entry is about one T cell receptor beta chain. Only CD45RO-negative cells positively selected for CCR7 counted as naive CD8 cells, so terminally differentiated effector memory CD45RA+ cells were excluded. The CDR3 covers 18 residues. Looked up from germline, CDR1 is SEHNR and CDR2 is FQNEAQ (reference sequence). Trimming cost V 5 bases and J 1 base, with 23 bases left between them. This sample is drawn from a study of shared clonotypes between healthy human individuals. When replicate PCRs were run on sorted subsets, they used around 200 ng DNA, some 29,000 T cell genomes. Sequencing used immunoSEQ multiplex PCR; TCRdb keeps in-frame clones, though not all of them. Here the sample spans hundreds of thousands of clones, approximately 96% being singletons.

V and J are TRBV7-9 and TRBJ1-1, with D perhaps TRBD1 (6 bases). This TCR was recovered from a woman in her thirties in good health. Sequenced material: naive CD8+ T cells sorted from blood. CDR3 in amino acids: CASSPLTGTLNSNTEAFF. CDR3 bases: TGTGCCAGCAGCCCTCTTACAGGGACCTTAAACTCGAACACTGAAGCTTTCTTT.